The clone carrying this T cell receptor beta chain was seen only a few times. Its antigen is undetermined. TCRdb processed the RT-PCR reads anew with MiXCR; each CDR3 protein has one entry. Seen here are 530,000 or so distinct CDR3 sequences, around 25% observed once, and the top ten hold approximately 2%. This sample was taken from a study of response to subunit inactivated influenza vaccine. Findings and caveats of the study: The authors suggested that every seasonal influenza vaccination recruits few new T cells.

Germline V gives CDR1 KGHDR, CDR2 SFDVKD. Trimming left V 5 bases short and J 5 bases short, with 8 bases between. The CDR3 has 12 amino acids. The material sequenced was CD4+ T cells sorted from PBMCs, taken roughly 5 days after vaccination. The TCR originated in a man aged 45-65 years who received an inactivated influenza vaccine. The V call is TRBV24-1, the J call TRBJ2-5; D is ambiguous. This CDR3 reads CATSVNGETQYF. Written as DNA, the CDR3 is TGTGCCACCAGTGTCAATGGGGAGACCCAGTACTTC.